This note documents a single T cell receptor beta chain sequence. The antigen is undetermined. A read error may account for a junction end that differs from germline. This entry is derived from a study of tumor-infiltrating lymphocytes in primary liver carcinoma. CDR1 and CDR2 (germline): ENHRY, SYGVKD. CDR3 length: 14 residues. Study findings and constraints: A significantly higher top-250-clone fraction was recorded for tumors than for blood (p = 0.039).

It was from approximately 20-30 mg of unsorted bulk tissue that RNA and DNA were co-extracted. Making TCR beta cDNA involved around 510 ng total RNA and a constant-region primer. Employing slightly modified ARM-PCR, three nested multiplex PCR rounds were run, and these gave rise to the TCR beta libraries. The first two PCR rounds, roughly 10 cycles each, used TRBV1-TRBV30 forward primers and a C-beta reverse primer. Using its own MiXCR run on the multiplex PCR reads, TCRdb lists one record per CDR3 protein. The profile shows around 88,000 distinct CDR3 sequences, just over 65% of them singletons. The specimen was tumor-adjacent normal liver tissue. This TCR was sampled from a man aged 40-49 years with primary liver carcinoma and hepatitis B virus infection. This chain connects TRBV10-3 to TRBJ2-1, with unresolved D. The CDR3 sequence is CAINESRAVDEQFF. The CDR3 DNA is TGTGCCATCAATGAGTCTAGGGCGGTCGATGAGCAGTTCTTC.